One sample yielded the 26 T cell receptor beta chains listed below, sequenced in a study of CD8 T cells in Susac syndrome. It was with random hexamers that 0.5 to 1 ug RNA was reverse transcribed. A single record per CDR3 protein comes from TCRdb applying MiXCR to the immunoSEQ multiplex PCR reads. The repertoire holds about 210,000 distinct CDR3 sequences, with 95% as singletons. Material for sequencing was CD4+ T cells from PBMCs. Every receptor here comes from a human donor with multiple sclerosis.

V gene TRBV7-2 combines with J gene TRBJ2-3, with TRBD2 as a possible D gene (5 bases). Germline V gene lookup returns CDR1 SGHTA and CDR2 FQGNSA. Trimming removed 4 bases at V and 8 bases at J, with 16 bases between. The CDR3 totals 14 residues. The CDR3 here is CASSSGNLVTTQYF. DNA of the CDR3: TGTGCCAGCAGCTCCGGGAATCTAGTGACTACGCAGTATTTT.

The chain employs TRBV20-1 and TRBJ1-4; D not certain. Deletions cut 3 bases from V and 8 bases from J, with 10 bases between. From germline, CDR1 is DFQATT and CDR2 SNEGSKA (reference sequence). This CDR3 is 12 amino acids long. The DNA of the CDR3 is TGCAGTGCTAGCCCGGTCGTGGAAAAACTGTTTTTT. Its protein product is CSASPVVEKLFF.

The DNA for the CDR3 is TGTGCCAGCACCTCCTTCGGGACCGACGCCTATAATTCACCCCTCCACTTT. This encodes CASTSFGTDAYNSPLHF. This chain joins TRBV7-2 and TRBJ1-6; D possibly corresponds to TRBD1 (5 bases). The CDR3 is 17 residues long. Germline CDR1 is SGHTA and CDR2 is FQGNSA. The V and J ends lost 7 bases and 2 bases respectively, with 18 bases between them.

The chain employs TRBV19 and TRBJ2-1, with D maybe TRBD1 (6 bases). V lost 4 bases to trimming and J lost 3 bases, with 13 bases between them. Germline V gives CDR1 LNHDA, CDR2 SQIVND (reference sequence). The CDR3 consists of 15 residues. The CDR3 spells CASSRKGESYNEQFF. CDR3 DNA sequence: TGTGCCAGTAGTAGAAAGGGGGAGAGCTACAATGAGCAGTTCTTC.

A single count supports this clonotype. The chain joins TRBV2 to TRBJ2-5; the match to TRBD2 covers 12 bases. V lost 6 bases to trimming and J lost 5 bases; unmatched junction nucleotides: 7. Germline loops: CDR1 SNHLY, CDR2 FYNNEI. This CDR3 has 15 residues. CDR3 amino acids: CASRATSGRYETQYF. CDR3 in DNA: TGTGCCAGCAGGGCGACTAGCGGGAGATATGAGACCCAGTACTTC.

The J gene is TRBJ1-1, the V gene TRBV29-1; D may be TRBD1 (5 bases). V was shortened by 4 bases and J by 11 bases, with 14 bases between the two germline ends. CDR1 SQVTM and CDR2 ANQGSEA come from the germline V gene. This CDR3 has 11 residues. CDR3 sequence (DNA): TGCAGCGTTGGGGACCCCGGGACGGCTTTCTTT. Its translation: CSVGDPGTAFF.

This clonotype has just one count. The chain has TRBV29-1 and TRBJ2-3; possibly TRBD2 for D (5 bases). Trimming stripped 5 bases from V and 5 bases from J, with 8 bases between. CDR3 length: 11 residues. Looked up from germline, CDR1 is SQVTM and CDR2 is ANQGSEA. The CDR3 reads CSVQLVDTQYF. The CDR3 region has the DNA TGCAGCGTTCAACTAGTAGATACGCAGTATTTT.

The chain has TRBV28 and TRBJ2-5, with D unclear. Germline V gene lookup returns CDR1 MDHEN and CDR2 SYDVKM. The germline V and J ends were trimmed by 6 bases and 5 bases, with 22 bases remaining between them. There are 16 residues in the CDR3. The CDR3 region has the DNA TGTGCCAGCAGAAGACTCCGGGCCCCCAATGCGGAGACCCAGTACTTC. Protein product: CASRRLRAPNAETQYF. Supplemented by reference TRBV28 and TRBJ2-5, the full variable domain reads DVKVTQSSRYLVKRTGEKVFLECVQDMDHENMFWYRQDPGLGLRLIYFSYDVKMKEKGDIPEGYSVSREKKERFSLILESASTNQTSMYLCASRRLRAPNAETQYFGPGTRLLVL.

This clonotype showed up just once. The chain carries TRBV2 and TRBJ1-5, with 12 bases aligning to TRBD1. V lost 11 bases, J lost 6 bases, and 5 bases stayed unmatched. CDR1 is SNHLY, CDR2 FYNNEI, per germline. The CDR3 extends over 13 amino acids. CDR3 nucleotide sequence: TGTGCCGGGGGACAGGGGGCGAGTCAGCCCCAGCATTTT. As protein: CAGGQGASQPQHF.

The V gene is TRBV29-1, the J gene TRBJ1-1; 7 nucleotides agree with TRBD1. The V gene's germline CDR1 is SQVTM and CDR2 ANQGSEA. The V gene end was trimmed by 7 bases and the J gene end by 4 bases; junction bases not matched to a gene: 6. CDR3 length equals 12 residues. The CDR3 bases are TGCAGCGGCCAGCAGGGGGGCACTGAAGCTTTCTTT. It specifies CSGQQGGTEAFF.

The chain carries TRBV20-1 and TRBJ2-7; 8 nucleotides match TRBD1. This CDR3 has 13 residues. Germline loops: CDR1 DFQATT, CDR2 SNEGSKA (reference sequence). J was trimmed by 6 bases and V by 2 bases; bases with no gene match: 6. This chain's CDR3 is CSARRQGRFEQYF. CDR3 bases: TGCAGTGCTAGAAGACAGGGGAGATTCGAGCAGTACTTC.

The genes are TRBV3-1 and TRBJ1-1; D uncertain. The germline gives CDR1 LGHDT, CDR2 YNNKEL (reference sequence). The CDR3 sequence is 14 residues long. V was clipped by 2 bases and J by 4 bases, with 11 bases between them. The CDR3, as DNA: TGTGCCAGCAGCCAAAGCGGCAGCGGCACTGAAGCTTTCTTT. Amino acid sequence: CASSQSGSGTEAFF.

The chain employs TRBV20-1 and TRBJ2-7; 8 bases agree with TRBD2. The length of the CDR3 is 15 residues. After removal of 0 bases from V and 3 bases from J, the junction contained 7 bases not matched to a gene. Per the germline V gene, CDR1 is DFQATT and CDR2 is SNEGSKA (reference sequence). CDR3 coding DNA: TGCAGTGCTAGAGATGTTGGGCGGGGGGACTACGAGCAGTACTTC. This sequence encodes CSARDVGRGDYEQYF.

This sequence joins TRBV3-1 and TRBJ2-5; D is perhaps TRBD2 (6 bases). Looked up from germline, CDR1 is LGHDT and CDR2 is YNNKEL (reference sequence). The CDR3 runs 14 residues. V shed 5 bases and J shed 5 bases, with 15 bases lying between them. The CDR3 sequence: CASSTRISGETQYF. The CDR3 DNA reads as TGTGCCAGCAGCACCCGGATTAGCGGCGAGACCCAGTACTTC.

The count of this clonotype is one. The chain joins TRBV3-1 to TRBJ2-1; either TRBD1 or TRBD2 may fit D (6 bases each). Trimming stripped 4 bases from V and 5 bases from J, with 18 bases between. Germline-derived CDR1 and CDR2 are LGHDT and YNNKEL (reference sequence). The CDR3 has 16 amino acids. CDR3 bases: TGTGCCAGCAGCCCAACCAGTGTCGGGGGCCACAATGAGCAGTTCTTC. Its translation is CASSPTSVGGHNEQFF.

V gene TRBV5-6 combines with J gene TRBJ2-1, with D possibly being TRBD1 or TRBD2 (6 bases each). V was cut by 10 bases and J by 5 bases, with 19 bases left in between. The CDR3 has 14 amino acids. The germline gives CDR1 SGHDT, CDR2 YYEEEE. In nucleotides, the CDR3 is TGTGCCGGAGAGTTGTGGGGGGCCCACAATGAGCAGTTCTTC. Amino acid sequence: CAGELWGAHNEQFF.

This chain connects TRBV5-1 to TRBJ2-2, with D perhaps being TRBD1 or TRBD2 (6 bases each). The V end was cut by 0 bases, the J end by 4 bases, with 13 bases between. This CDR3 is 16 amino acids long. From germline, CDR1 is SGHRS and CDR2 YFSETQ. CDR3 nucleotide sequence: TGCGCCAGCAGCTTGGTTGAAGGGGGAGGCACCGGGGAGCTGTTTTTT. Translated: CASSLVEGGGTGELFF.

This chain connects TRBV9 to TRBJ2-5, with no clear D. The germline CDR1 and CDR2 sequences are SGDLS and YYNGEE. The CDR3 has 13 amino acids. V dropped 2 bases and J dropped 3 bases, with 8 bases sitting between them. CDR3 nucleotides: TGTGCCAGCAGCGTTGGGGTAGAAGAGACCCAGTACTTC. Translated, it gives CASSVGVEETQYF.

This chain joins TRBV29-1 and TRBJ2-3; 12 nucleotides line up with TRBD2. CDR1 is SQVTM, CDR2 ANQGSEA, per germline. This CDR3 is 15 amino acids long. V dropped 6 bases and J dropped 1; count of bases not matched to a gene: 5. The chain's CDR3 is CSVDGTSGRTDTQYF. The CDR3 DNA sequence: TGCAGCGTAGATGGGACTAGCGGGCGCACAGATACGCAGTATTTT.

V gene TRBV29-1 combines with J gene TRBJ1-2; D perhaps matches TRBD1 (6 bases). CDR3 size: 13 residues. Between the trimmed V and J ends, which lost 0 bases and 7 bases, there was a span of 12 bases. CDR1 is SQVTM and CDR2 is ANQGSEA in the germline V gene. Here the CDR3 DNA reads TGCAGCGTTGAAGATCGGGGGGGCGGTGGCTACACCTTC. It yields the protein CSVEDRGGGGYTF.

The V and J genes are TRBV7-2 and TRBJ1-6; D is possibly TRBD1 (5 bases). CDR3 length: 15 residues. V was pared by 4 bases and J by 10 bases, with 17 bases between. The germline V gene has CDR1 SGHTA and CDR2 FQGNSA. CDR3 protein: CASSSTPKTASPLHF. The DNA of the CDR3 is TGTGCCAGCAGCTCCACCCCTAAGACAGCCTCACCCCTCCACTTT.

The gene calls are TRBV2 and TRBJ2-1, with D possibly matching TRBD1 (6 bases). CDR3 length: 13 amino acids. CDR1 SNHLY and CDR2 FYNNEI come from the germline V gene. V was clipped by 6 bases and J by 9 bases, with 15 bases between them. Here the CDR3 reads CASRTRGTSEQFF. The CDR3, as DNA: TGTGCCAGCAGGACCAGAGGGACATCTGAGCAGTTCTTC.

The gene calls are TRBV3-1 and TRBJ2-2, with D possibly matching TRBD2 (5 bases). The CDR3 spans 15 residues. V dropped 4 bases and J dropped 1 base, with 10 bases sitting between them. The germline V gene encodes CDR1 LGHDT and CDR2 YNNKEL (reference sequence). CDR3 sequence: CASSRRTVNTGELFF. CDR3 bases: TGTGCCAGCAGCCGCAGGACTGTGAACACCGGGGAGCTGTTTTTT.

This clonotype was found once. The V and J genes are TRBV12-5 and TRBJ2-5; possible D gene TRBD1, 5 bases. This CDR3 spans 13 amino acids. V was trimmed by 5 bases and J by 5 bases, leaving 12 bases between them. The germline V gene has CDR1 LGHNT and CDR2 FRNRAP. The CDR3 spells CASGARGAETQYF. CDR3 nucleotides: TGTGCTAGTGGTGCAAGGGGCGCGGAGACCCAGTACTTC.

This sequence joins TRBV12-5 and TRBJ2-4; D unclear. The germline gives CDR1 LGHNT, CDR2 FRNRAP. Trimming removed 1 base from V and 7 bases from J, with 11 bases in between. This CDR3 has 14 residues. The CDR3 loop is CASGLGLGANIQYF. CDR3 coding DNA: TGTGCTAGTGGTTTGGGGCTCGGAGCTAACATTCAGTACTTC.

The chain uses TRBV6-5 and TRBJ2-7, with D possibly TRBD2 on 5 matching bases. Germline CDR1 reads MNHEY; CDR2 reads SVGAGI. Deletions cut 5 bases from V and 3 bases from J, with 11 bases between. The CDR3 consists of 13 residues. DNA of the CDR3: TGTGCCAGCAGTAATCGGGGTGTCTACGAGCAGTACTTC. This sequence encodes CASSNRGVYEQYF.